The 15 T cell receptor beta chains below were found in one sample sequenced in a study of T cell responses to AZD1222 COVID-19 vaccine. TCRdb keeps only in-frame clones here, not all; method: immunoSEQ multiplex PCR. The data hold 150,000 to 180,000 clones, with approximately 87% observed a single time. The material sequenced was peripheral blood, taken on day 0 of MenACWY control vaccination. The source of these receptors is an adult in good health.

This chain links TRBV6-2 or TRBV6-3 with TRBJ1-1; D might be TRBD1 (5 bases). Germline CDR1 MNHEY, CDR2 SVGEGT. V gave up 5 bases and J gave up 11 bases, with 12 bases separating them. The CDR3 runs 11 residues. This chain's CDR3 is CASSGGGRAFF. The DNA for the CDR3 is TGTGCCAGCAGTGGGGGGGGTAGGGCTTTCTTT.

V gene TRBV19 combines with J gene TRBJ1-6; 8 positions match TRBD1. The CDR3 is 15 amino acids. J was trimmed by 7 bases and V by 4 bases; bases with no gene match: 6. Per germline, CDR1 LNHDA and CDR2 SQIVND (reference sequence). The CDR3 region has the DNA TGTGCCAGTAGTACTCGGACAGGGAGGAATTCACCCCTCCACTTT. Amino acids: CASSTRTGRNSPLHF.

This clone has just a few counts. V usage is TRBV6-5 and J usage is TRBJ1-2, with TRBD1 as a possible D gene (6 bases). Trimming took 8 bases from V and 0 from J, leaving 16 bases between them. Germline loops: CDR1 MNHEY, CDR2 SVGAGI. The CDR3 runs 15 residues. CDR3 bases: TGTGCCAGCCTCCCCCTGGGACACCCTAACTATGGCTACACCTTC. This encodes CASLPLGHPNYGYTF.

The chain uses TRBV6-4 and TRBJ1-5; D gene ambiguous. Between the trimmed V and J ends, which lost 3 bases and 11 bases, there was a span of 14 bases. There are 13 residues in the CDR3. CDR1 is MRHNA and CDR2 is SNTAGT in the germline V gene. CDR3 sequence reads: CASSEGPGSAQHF. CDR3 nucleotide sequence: TGTGCCAGCAGTGAAGGGCCTGGGTCAGCCCAGCATTTT.

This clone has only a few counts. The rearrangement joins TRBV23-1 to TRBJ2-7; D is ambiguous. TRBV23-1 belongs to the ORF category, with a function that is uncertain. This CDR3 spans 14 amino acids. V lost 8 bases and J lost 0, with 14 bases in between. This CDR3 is CASGSPGISYEQYV. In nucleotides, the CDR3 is TGCGCCAGCGGCTCACCAGGTATCTCCTACGAGCAGTACGTC.

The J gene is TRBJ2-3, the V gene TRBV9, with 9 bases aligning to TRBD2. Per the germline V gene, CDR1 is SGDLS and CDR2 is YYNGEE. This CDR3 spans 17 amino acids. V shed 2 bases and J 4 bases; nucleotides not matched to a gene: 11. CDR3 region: CASSVTQLAGAADTQYF. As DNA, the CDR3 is TGTGCCAGCAGCGTGACCCAGTTAGCGGGAGCAGCAGATACGCAGTATTTT.

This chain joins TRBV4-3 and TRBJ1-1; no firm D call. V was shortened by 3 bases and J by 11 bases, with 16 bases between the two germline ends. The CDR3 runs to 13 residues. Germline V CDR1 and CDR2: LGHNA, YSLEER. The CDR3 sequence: CASSQEIGNGAFF. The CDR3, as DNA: TGCGCCAGCAGCCAGGAAATAGGTAATGGGGCTTTCTTT.

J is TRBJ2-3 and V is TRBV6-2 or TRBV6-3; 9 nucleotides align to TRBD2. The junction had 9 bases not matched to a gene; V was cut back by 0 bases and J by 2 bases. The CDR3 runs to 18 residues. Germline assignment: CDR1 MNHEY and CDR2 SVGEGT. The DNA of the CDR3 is TGTGCCAGCAGTTACTCGCTTGCGCGGGAGGGAGTCACAGATACGCAGTATTTT. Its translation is CASSYSLAREGVTDTQYF.

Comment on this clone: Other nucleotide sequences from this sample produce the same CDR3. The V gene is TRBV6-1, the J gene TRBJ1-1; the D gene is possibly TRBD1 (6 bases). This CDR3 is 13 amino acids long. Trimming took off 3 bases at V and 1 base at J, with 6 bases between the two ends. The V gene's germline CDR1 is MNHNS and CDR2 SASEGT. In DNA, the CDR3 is TGTGCCAGCAGTGAGGGACAGAACACTGAAGCTTTCTTT. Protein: CASSEGQNTEAFF.

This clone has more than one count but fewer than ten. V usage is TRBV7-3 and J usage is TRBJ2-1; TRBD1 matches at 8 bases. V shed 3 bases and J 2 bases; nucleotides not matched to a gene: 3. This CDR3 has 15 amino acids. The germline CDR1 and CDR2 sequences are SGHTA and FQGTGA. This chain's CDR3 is CASSFLQGAYNEQFF. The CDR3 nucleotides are TGTGCCAGCAGCTTTTTACAGGGGGCCTACAATGAGCAGTTCTTC.

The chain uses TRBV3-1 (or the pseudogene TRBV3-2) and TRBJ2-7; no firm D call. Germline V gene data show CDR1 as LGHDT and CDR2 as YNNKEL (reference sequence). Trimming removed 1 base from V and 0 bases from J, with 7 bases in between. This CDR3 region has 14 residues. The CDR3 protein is CASSQAVGSYEQYF. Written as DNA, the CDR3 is TGTGCCAGCAGCCAAGCTGTAGGCTCCTACGAGCAGTACTTC.

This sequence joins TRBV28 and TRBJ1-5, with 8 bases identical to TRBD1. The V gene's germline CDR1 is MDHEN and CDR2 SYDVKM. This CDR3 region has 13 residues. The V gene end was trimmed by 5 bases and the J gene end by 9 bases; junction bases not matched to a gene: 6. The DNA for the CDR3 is TGTGCCAGCAGTACCAGGGGGCAGGCGCCCCAGCATTTT. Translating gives CASSTRGQAPQHF.

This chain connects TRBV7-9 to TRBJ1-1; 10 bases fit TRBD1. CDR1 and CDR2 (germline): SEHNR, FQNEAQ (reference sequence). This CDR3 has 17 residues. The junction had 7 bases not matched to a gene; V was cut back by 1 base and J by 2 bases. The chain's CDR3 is CASSLVKGQGSNTEAFF. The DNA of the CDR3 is TGTGCCAGCAGCTTAGTAAAGGGACAGGGGTCAAACACTGAAGCTTTCTTT.

The CDR3 is CASSPEGRGSEKLFF. CDR3 sequence (DNA): TGTGCCAGCAGCCCGGAGGGCAGGGGGAGTGAAAAACTGTTTTTT. This chain joins TRBV11-2 and TRBJ1-4; 7 bases are shared with TRBD1. The germline V gene has CDR1 SGHAT and CDR2 FQNNGV. V dropped 5 bases and J dropped 7; count of bases not matched to a gene: 10. This CDR3 has 15 residues.

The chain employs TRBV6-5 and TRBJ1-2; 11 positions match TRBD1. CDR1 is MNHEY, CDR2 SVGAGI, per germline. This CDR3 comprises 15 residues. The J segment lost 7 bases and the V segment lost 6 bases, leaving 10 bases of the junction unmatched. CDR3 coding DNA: TGTGCCAGCAGGCTACTCGGACAGGGGGCCGGTGGCTACACCTTC. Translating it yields CASRLLGQGAGGYTF.